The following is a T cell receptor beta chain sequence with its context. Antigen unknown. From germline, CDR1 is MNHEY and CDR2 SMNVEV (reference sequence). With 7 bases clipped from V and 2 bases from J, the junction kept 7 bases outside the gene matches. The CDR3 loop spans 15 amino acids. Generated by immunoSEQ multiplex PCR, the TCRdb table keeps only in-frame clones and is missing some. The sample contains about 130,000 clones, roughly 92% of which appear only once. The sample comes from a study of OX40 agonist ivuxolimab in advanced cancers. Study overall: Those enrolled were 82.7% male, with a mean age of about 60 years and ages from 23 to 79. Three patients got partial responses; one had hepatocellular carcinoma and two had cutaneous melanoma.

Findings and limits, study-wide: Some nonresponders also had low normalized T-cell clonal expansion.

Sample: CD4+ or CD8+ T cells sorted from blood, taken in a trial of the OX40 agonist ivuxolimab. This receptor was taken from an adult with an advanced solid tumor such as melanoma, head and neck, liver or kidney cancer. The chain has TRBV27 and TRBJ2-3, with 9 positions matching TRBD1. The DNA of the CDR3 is TGTGCCAGCAAACGGGACAGGGTATCCACAGATACGCAGTATTTT. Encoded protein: CASKRDRVSTDTQYF.